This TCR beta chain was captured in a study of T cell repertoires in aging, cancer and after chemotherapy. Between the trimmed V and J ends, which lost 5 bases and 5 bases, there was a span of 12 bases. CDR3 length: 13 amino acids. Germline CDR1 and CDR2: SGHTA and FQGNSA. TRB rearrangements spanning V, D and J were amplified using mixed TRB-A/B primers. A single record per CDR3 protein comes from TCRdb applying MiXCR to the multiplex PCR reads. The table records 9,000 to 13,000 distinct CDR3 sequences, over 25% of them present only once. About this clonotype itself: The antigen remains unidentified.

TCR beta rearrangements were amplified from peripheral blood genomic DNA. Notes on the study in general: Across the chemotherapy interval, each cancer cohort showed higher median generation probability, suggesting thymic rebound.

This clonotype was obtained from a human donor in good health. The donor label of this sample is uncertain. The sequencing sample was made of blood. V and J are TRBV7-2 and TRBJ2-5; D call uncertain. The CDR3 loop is CASSPGTRETQYF. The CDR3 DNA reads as TGTGCCAGCAGCCCTGGAACACGGGAGACCCAGTACTTC.